This TCR beta chain was recorded in a study of blood T cell repertoires in COVID-19. Overall study: Both acute and convalescent COVID-19 samples were obtained from the United States, Italy and Spain. T cells, B-cell-depleted T cells, or PBMCs provided the cDNA or gDNA that served as material.

V lost 6 bases, J lost 2 bases, and 15 bases lay in between. The CDR3 is made up of 14 amino acids. Germline V CDR1 and CDR2: SQVTM, ANQGSEA. Authors' data handling: Estimation of nucleated cell counts relied on the amplification of reference gene primers. Clones were sequenced by immunoSEQ multiplex PCR, and TCRdb holds only the in-frame ones, with some missing. That table furnishes V, J and clone size, whereas the DNA furnished D and trimming. The profile covers about 140,000 clones, with about 80% appearing a single time and around 1.6% taken by the ten largest. Sample: peripheral blood. The TCR comes from a human donor in a cohort sampled during active COVID-19. The chain joins TRBV29-1 to TRBJ2-3; tentatively, D is TRBD1 (6 bases). Written as DNA, the CDR3 is TGCAGCGTCGATGGGGGCCCAAACACAGATACGCAGTATTTT. As protein: CSVDGGPNTDTQYF.